A selection of T cell receptor beta chains follows, all from one sample in a study of blood T cell repertoires in COVID-19. Method: immunoSEQ multiplex PCR; TCRdb's copy keeps in-frame clones and lacks some. The sample has about 96,000 clones, roughly 84% seen once. Sequences were obtained from peripheral blood. The receptor source for this set is a woman aged 60-70 years with acute or convalescent COVID-19. Each CDR3 is given without its conserved first and last residue. A D gene is named only where the DNA matches it firmly.

ASSDSPQASNQPQH	-	TRBJ1-5	TRBV6-4	14
ASSYAQGGWAEAF	-	TRBJ1-1	TRBV6-2/TRBV6-3	13
ASSQDQGGVLGAF	-	TRBJ1-1	TRBV4-1	13
ATSDPGTDNYGYT	TRBD1	TRBJ1-2	TRBV24-1	13
SASPRVSDSPLH	-	TRBJ1-6	TRBV20-1	12
ASSPSGQGVYGYT	TRBD1	TRBJ1-2	TRBV7-3	13
ASSSSGGAETQY	TRBD2	TRBJ2-5	TRBV3-1/TRBV3-2	12
ASSQAGTPSNYGYT	-	TRBJ1-2	TRBV4-2	14
ASSPRPGGLTEAF	-	TRBJ1-1	TRBV7-3	13
AWSVRDSNEKLF	TRBD1	TRBJ1-4	TRBV30	12
ASSTQGAATEAF	TRBD1	TRBJ1-1	TRBV19	12
AWGGMTGTDTQY	-	TRBJ2-3	TRBV30	12
ASGLQGASTEAF	TRBD1	TRBJ1-1	TRBV12-5	12
ASSYSYRNTGELF	-	TRBJ2-2	TRBV6-5	13
ASSGVAEAF	-	TRBJ1-1	TRBV6-6	9
ASSFRGSGTQY	-	TRBJ2-5	TRBV11-2	11
ASSLDRETGNTIY	-	TRBJ1-3	TRBV5-4	13
ASSLNAPLAVRLDEQF	TRBD2	TRBJ2-1	TRBV28	16
AWDYVSGVGYT	-	TRBJ1-2	TRBV30	11
AWSVRGFGGNTIY	-	TRBJ1-3	TRBV30	13
ASSVRGGQGAGELF	TRBD1	TRBJ2-2	TRBV5-1	14
ASSLEGRTGNTIY	-	TRBJ1-3	TRBV11-3	13
AWSVPVTGTDTQY	-	TRBJ2-3	TRBV30	13
ASSLAPKNTEAF	-	TRBJ1-1	TRBV5-5	12
ASEEQGNQPQH	-	TRBJ1-5	TRBV2	11